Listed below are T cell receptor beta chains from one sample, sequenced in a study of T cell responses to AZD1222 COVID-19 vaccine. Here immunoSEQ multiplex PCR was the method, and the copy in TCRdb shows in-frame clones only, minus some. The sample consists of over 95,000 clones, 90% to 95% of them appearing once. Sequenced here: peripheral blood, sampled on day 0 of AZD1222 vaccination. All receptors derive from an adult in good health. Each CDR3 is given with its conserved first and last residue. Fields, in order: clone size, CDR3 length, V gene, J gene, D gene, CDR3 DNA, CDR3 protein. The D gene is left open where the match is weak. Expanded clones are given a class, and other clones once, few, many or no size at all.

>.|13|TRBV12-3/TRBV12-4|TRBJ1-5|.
TGTGCCAGCAGATCAGGGTCGAATCAGCCCCAGCATTTT
CASRSGSNQPQHF
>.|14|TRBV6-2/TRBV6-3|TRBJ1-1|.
TGTGCCAGCAGCTTTGATTCGGAAACTACTGAAGCTTTCTTT
CASSFDSETTEAFF
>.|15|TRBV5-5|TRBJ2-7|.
TGTGCCAGCAGCTTGGCTAGCGCTAGCTCCTACGAGCAGTACTTC
CASSLASASSYEQYF
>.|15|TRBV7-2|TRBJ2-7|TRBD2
TGTGCCAGCAGCTTAGGGGGACTAGCTCCCTACGAGCAGTACTTC
CASSLGGLAPYEQYF
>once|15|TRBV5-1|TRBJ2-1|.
TGCGCCAGCAGCTCCTTGGCGGGACTTTCCAATGAGCAGTTCTTC
CASSSLAGLSNEQFF
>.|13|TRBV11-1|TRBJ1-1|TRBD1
TGTGCCAGCAGCCAGGTGGGACAGGCTAAAACTTTCTTT
CASSQVGQAKTFF
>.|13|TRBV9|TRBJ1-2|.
TGTGCCAGCACCCCCAGGGAGGCCTATGGCTACACCTTC
CASTPREAYGYTF
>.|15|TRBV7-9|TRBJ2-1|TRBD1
TGTGCCAGCAGCTTAACAGGGCAGACAGGGGATGAGCAGTTCTTC
CASSLTGQTGDEQFF
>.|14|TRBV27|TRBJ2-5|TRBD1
TGTGCCAGCAGTTTGGACAGGGGGATAGAGACCCAGTACTTC
CASSLDRGIETQYF
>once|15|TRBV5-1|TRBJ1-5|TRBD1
TGCGCCAGCAGCCCCGGACAGGGAGGCCGTCAGCCCCAGCATTTT
CASSPGQGGRQPQHF
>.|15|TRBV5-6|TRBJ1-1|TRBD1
TGTGCCAGCAGAATACGGGACAGGGTGTTTTCTGAAGCTTTCTTT
CASRIRDRVFSEAFF
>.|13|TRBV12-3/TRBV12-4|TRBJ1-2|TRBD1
TGTGCCAGCAGTAATGGACAGGGGAGAAGCGTCACCTTC
CASSNGQGRSVTF
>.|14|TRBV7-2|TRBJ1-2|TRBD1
TGTGCCAGTATCCGGGACAGAGCTAACTATGGCTACACCTTC
CASIRDRANYGYTF
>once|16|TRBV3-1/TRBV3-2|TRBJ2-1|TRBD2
TGTGCCAGCAGCCAAGAATCGCTAGCGGGAGGCAATGAGCAGTTCTTC
CASSQESLAGGNEQFF